This TCR beta chain comes out of a study of spatial heterogeneity in lung cancer. The sample's time point: sample taken at primary tumor resection. The donor group consisted of some 70 patients who had untreated, early-stage non-small cell lung cancer. Whole RNA was taken from tumor, nontumor lung or frozen PBMC; it was then sequenced unsorted. Individually, TCR cDNA molecules were each labelled with a unique molecular identifier. TCRdb re-called the 5' RACE reads through MiXCR, storing one row per CDR3 protein. The sample records 18,000 or so distinct CDR3 sequences, about 6.3% being singletons. Broader study findings: Counts that tracked tumor mutation counts were those of expanded intratumoral alpha and beta TCRs. The recorded estimate of tumor T cell coverage is 6% to 7% for alpha chains and under 15% for beta chains.

The table lists this clonotype with many counts. Its cognate antigen is unknown. Germline V gives CDR1 DFQATT, CDR2 SNEGSKA (reference sequence). V was clipped by 6 bases and J by 0 bases, with 6 bases between them. This CDR3 has 13 amino acids. The genes are TRBV20-1 and TRBJ2-6; D unresolved. This receptor was identified in a female donor with early-stage non-small cell lung cancer. The starting material was lung tumor tissue, obtained at surgery. The CDR3 loop reads CSARNSGANVLTF. CDR3 nucleotide sequence: TGCAGTGCGAGAAACTCTGGGGCCAACGTCCTGACTTTC.